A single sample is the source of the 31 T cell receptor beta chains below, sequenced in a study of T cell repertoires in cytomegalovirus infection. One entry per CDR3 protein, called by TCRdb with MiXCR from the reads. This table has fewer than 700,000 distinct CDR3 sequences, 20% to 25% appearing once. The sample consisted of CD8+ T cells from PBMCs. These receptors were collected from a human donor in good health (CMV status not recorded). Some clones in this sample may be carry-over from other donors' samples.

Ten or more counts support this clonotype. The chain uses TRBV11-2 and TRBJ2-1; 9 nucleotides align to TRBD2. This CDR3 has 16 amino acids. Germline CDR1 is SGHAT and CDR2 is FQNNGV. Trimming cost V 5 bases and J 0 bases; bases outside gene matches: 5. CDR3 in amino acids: CASSPPAGGSYNEQFF. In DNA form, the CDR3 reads TGTGCCAGCAGCCCCCCAGCGGGGGGCTCCTACAATGAGCAGTTCTTC.

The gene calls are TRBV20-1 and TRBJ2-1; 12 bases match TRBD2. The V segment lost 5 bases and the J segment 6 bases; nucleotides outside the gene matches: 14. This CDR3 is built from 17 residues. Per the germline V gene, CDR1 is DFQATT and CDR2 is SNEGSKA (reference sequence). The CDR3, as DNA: TGCAGTGCTTTTCCTAGCGGGGGGGCGAGGAACTGCAATGAGCAGTTCTTC. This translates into CSAFPSGGARNCNEQFF.

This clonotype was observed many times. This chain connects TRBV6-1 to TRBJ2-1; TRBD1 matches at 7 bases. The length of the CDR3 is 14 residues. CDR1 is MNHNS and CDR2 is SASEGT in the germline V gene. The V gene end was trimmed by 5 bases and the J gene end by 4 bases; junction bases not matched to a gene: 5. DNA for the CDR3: TGTGCCAGCAGTTGGGCAGGGGGTTACAATGAGCAGTTCTTC. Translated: CASSWAGGYNEQFF.

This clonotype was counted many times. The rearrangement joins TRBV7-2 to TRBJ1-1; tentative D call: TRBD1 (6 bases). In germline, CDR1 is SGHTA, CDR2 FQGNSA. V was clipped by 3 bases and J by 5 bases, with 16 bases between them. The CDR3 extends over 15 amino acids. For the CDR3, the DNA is TGTGCCAGCAGCTTGACTACAGGGAGCGGGACTGAAGCTTTCTTT. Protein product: CASSLTTGSGTEAFF.

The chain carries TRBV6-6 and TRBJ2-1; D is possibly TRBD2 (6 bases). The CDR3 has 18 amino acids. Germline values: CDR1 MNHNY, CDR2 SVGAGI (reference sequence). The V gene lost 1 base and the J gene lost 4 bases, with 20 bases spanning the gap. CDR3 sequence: CASSYFPPGPGTYNEQFF. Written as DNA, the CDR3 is TGTGCCAGCAGTTACTTTCCCCCGGGACCTGGGACTTACAATGAGCAGTTCTTC.

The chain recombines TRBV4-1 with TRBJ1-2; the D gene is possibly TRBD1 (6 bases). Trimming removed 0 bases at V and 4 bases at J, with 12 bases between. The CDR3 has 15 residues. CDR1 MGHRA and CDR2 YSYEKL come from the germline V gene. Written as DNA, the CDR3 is TGCGCCAGCAGCCAAGATCGCGGACAGATCTATGGCTACACCTTC. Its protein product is CASSQDRGQIYGYTF.

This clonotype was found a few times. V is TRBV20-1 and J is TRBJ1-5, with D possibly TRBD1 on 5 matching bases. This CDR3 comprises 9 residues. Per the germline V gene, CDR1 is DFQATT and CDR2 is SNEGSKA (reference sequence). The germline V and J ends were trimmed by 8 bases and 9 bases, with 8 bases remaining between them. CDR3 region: CSSQGPQHF. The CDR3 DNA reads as TGCAGTTCTCAGGGGCCCCAGCATTTT.

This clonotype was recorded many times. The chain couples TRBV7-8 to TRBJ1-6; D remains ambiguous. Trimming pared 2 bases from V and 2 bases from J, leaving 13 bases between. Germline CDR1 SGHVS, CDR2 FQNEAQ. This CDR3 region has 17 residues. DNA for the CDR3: TGTGCCAGCAGCTTAACAGTGGCGTGGACCTATAATTCACCCCTCCACTTT. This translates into CASSLTVAWTYNSPLHF.

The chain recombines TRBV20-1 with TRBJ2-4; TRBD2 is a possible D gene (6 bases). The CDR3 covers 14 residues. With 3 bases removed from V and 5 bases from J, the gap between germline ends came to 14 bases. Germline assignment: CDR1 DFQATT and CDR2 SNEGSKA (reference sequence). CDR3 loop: CSARSGGSENIQYF. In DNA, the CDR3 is TGCAGTGCTAGGTCCGGGGGTTCGGAAAACATTCAGTACTTC.

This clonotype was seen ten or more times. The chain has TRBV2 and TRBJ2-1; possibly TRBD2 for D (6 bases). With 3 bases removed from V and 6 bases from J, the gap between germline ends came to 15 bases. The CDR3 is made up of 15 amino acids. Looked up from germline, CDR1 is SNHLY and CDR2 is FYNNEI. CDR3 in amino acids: CASSEVRGPTNEQFF. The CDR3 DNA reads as TGTGCCAGCAGTGAGGTGCGGGGCCCTACCAATGAGCAGTTCTTC.

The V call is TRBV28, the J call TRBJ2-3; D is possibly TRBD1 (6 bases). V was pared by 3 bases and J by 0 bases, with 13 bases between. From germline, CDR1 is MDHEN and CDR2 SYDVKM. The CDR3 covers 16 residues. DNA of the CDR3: TGTGCCAGCAGTTTTTATGGGACAACTAGCACAGATACGCAGTATTTT. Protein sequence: CASSFYGTTSTDTQYF.

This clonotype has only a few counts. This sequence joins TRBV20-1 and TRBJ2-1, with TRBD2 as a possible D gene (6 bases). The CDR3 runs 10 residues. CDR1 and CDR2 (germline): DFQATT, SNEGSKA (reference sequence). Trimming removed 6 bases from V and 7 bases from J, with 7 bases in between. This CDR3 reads CSAAGNEQFF. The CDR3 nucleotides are TGCAGTGCGGCGGGGAATGAGCAGTTCTTC.

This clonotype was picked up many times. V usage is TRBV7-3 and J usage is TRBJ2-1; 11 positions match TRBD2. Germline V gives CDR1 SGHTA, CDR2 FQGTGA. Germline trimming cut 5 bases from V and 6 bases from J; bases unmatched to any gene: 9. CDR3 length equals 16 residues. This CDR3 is CASSGSEGLAVNEQFF. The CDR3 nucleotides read TGTGCCAGCAGCGGCAGCGAGGGACTAGCGGTCAATGAGCAGTTCTTC.

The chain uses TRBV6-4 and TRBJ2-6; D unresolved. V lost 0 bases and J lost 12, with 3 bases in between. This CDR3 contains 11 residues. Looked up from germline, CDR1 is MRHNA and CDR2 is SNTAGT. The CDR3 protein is CASSDSGVLTF. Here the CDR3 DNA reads TGTGCCAGCAGTGACTCGGGCGTCCTGACTTTC.

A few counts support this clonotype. The CDR3 here is CASSRDWDSGDSYEQYV. DNA of the CDR3: TGTGCCAGCTCACGGGATTGGGATAGCGGGGACTCCTACGAGCAGTACGTC. V gene TRBV18 combines with J gene TRBJ2-7, with TRBD2 matching 8 bases. V gave up 4 bases and J gave up 0 bases; unmatched junction bases: 11. CDR1 and CDR2 (germline): KGHSH, LQKENI. This CDR3 spans 17 amino acids.

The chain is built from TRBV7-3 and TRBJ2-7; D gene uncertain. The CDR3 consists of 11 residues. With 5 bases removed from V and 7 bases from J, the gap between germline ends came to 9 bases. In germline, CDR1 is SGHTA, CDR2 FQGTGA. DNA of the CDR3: TGTGCCAGCAGCATCCGCCCTGAGCAGTACTTC. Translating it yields CASSIRPEQYF.

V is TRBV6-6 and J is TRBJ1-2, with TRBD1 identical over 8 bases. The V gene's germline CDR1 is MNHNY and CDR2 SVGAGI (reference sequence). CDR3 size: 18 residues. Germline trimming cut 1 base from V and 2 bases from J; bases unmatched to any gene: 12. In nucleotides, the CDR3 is TGTGCCAGCAGTTACTTGGACCTTGGACAGGGCTCCAACTATGGCTACACCTTC. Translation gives CASSYLDLGQGSNYGYTF.

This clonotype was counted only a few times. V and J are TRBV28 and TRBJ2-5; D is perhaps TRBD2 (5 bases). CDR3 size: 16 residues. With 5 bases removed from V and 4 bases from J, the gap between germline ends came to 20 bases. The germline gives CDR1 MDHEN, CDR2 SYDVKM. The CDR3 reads CASSMRPLGVGETQYF. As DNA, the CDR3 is TGTGCCAGCAGTATGAGACCCCTCGGGGTGGGAGAGACCCAGTACTTC.

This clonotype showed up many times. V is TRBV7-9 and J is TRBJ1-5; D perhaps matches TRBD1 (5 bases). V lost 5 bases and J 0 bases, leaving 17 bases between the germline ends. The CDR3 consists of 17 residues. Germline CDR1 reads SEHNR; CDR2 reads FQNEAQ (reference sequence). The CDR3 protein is CASSLVGGESSNQPQHF. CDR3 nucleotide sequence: TGTGCCAGCAGCCTAGTGGGGGGAGAGAGTAGCAATCAGCCCCAGCATTTT.

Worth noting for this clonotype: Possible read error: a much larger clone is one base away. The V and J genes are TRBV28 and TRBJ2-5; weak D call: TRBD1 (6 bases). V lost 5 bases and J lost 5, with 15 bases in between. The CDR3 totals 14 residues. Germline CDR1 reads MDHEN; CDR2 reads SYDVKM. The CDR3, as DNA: TGTGCCAGCAGTGTGTACAGGGTTACCGAGACCCAGTACTTC. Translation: CASSVYRVTETQYF.

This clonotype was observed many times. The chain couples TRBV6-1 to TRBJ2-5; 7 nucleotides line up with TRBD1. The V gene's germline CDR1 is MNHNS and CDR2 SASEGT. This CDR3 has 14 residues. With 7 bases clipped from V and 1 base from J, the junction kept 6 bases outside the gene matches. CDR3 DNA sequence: TGTGCCAGCAAAGAACAGGGGCCCCAAGAGACCCAGTACTTC. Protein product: CASKEQGPQETQYF.

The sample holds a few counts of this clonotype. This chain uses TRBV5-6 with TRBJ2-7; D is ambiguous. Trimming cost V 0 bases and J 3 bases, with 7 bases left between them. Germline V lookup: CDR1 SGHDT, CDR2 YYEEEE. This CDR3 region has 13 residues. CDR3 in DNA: TGTGCCAGCAGCTTGGCTGCTTTCTACGAGCAGTACGTC. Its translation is CASSLAAFYEQYV.

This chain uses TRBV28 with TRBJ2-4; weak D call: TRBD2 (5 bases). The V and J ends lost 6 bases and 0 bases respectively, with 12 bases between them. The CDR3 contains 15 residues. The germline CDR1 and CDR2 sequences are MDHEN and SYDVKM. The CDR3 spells CASSYFREAKNIQYF. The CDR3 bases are TGTGCCAGCAGCTACTTCCGGGAAGCCAAAAACATTCAGTACTTC. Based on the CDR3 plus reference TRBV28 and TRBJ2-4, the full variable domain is DVKVTQSSRYLVKRTGEKVFLECVQDMDHENMFWYRQDPGLGLRLIYFSYDVKMKEKGDIPEGYSVSREKKERFSLILESASTNQTSMYLCASSYFREAKNIQYFGAGTRLSVL.

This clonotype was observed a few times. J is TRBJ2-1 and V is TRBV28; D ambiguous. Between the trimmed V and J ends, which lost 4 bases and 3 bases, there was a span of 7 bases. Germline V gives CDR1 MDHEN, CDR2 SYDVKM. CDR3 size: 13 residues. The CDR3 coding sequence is TGTGCCAGCAGTTGGGAAAACTACAATGAGCAGTTCTTC. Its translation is CASSWENYNEQFF.

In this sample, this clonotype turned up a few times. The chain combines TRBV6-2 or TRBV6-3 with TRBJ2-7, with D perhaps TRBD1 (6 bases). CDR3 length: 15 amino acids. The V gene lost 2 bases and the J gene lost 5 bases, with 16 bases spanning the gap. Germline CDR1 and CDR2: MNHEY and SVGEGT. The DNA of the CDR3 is TGTGCCAGCAGTTACCCCGGGACATTTGACCACGAGCAGTACGTC. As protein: CASSYPGTFDHEQYV.

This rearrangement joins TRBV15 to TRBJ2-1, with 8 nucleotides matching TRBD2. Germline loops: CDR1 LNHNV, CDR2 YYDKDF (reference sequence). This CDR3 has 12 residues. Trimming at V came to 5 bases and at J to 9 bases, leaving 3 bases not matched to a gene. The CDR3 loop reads CATSPGGGEQFF. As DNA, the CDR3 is TGTGCCACCAGCCCCGGGGGGGGTGAGCAGTTCTTC.

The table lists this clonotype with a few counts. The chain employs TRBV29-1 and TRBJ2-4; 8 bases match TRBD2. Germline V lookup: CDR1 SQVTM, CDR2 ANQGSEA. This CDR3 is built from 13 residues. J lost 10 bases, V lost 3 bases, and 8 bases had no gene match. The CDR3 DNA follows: TGCAGCGTTGACGGCCCAGCGGGAGAGATTCAGTACTTC. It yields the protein CSVDGPAGEIQYF.

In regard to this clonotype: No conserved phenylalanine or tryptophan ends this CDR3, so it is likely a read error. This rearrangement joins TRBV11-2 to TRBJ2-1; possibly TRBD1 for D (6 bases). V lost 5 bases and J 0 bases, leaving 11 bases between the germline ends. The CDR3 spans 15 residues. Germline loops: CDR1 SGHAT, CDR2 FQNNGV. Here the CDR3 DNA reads TGTGCCAGCAGCGATACAGGGAGCTCCTACAATGAGCAGTTCTTA. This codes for CASSDTGSSYNEQFL.

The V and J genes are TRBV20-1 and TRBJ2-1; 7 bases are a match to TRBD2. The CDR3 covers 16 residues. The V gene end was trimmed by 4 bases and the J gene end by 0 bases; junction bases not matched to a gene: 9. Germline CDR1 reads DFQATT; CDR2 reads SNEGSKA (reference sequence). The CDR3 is CSATNLADHSYNEQFF. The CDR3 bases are TGCAGTGCTACTAACCTAGCGGACCACTCCTACAATGAGCAGTTCTTC.

DNA of the CDR3: TGCAGCGTTGAATCCGGACAGGGGGCGATTGCAGATACGCAGTATTTT. Translation: CSVESGQGAIADTQYF. The chain joins TRBV29-1 to TRBJ2-3; the match to TRBD1 covers 11 bases. The CDR3 loop spans 16 amino acids. V lost 2 bases to trimming and J lost 4 bases; unmatched junction nucleotides: 8. CDR1 is SQVTM and CDR2 is ANQGSEA in the germline V gene.

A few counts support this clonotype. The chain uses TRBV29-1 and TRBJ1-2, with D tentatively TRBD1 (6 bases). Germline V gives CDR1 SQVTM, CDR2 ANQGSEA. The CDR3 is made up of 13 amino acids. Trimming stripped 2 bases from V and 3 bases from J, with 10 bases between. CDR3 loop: CSVEQGRHYGYTF. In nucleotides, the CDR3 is TGCAGCGTTGAACAGGGGCGTCACTATGGCTACACCTTC.